The rows below give T cell receptor beta chains drawn from one sample of a study of shared clonotypes between healthy human individuals. The assay was immunoSEQ multiplex PCR, and TCRdb's table has in-frame clones only and misses some. Altogether 520,000 or so clones are present, 79% being singletons, with the ten largest covering under 15%. Sequencing was done on a sample of PBMCs. Receptor source: a woman aged 40 to 50 in good health. Some clones in this sample may be carry-over from other donors' samples. Both conserved end residues are part of each CDR3.

>TRBJ2-1|TRBV19
CASSLDSSYNEQFF
>TRBJ2-5|TRBV10-3
CAISEWQETQYF
>TRBJ2-5|TRBV6-1
CASSLTGGRETQYF
>TRBJ1-5|TRBV15
CATSREGRQVNQPQHF
>TRBJ2-6|TRBV5-1
CASSLDHSGANVLTF
>TRBJ1-4|TRBV5-1
CASGARSDEKLFF
>TRBJ2-7|TRBV7-2
CASSLGGASPEQYF
>TRBJ1-2|TRBV5-6
CASSRDRAYGYTF
>TRBJ1-2|TRBV9
CASTARGAETYGYTF
>TRBJ2-1|TRBV5-8
CASGAGRRTYNEQFF
>TRBJ1-2|TRBV19
CASSMTGDGYTF
>TRBJ2-2|TRBV6-5
CASTGGRASGELFF
>TRBJ1-2|TRBV2
CASSFLPDSALGYTF
>TRBJ2-3|TRBV5-1
CASSLWQGSADTQYF
>TRBJ2-1|TRBV9
CASSSGGLSSYNEQFF
>TRBJ2-1|TRBV27
CASKISGAYNEQFF
>TRBJ2-7|TRBV28
CASTPPAMTGYEQYF
>TRBJ1-3|TRBV6-5
CASKASGNTIYF
>TRBJ1-2|TRBV5-1
CASTGTDPSYGYTF
>TRBJ1-4|TRBV5-1
CASSSGVAEKLFF
>TRBJ2-1|TRBV7-3
CASSLTAGQAEFF
>TRBJ2-3|TRBV5-1
CASSFQGAGGGADTQYF
>TRBJ2-1|TRBV28
CASKTGLAGGPSYNEQFF
>TRBJ2-1|TRBV7-9
CASSLGLAGEVDEQFF
>TRBJ2-1|TRBV4-3
CASSYQGAGYNEQFF
>TRBJ1-2|TRBV15
CATSVTRDLNNYGYTF
>TRBJ2-1|TRBV7-3
CASSPRTSGGNEQFF
>TRBJ1-2|TRBV19
CASSTTGAGNYGYTF
>TRBJ2-7|TRBV2
CASSETGTGQYF
>TRBJ2-1|TRBV7-2
CASRPTSGIFNEQFF
>TRBJ1-4|TRBV2
CASRERAGNEKLFF
>TRBJ2-3|TRBV11-1
CASSRDRDTQYF
>TRBJ2-3|TRBV9
CASSVGGSGSDDTQYF
>TRBJ1-4|TRBV5-4
CASSWDSDEKLFF
>TRBJ1-6|TRBV7-9
CASSFGQGDSPLHF
>TRBJ1-1|TRBV2
CASSVRVLNTEAFF
>TRBJ2-3|TRBV27
CASSSTGGSDTQYF
>TRBJ2-1|TRBV11-2
CASSTGLAGGFSYNEQFF
>TRBJ2-7|TRBV19
CASSTGTTYEQYF
>TRBJ2-7|TRBV30
CAWSPGTVAYEQYF
>TRBJ1-2|TRBV28
CASSRPDRSQAF